This TCR beta chain emerged from a study of T cells in Graves' hyperthyroidism and ophthalmopathy. Concerning this clonotype itself: What it recognizes is unknown.

Template material for amplifying TCR beta CDR3 regions consisted of RNA transcripts. The HTBI primer set served for first-round RT-PCR of the TCR CDR3. TCRdb redid the calling of the multiplex PCR reads with MiXCR, one entry per CDR3 protein. Counted here are fewer than 900,000 distinct CDR3 sequences, over 15% occurring once; the ten biggest clones make up approximately 8.4%. About 9.4 ml fresh peripheral blood yielded the PBMCs. Between the trimmed V and J ends, which lost 5 bases and 0 bases, there was a span of 14 bases. This CDR3 spans 15 amino acids. Germline V CDR1 and CDR2: SGHTA, FQGTGA. Overall study findings and caveats: Most clonotypes expanded in the thyroid (above 0.001) were also present in blood. In validation, the model predicted ophthalmopathy. These predictions came a median around 5.9 months before onset.

Specimen: blood. This chain joins TRBV7-3 and TRBJ2-7, with D uncertain. The sequence derives from a man between 18 and 29 years old with Graves' hyperthyroidism. The CDR3 coding sequence is TGTGCCAGCAGCCGCCGACACCGGAGCTCCTACGAGCAGTACTTC. It specifies CASSRRHRSSYEQYF. The full variable domain, in which reference TRBV7-3 and TRBJ2-7 provide the parts outside the CDR3, is GAGVSQTPSNKVTEKGKYVELRCDPISGHTALYWYRQSLGQGPEFLIYFQGTGAADDSGLPNDRFFAVRPEGSVSTLKIQRTERGDSAVYLCASSRRHRSSYEQYFGPGTRLTVT.